These T cell receptor beta chains were read from a single sample in a study of vaccination and CD4 T cells after COVID-19. For these receptors, no antigen is known. TCRdb redid the calling of the PCR reads with MiXCR, one entry per CDR3 protein. The sample yields roughly 2,000 distinct CDR3 sequences, 25% to 30% seen once. Sequenced here: CD4+ T cells from blood, cultured in vitro, sampled after SARS-CoV-2 vaccination. These receptors originate from a human donor who had recovered from COVID-19. CDR3s include the opening cysteine and the closing phenylalanine or tryptophan. The D gene is left open where the match is weak. The size entry is marked missing in some rows and otherwise reads once, few, many or a size class.

v_gene	abundance	d_gene	j_gene	CDR3aa	CDR3nt
TRBV10-1	.	.	TRBJ2-7	CASSVRRDRGYEQYF	TGCGCCAGCAGTGTACGGAGGGATCGGGGATACGAGCAGTACTTC
TRBV6-2/TRBV6-3	.	TRBD1	TRBJ1-1	CASSKTGGPEAFF	TGTGCCAGCAGTAAAACAGGGGGCCCTGAAGCTTTCTTT
TRBV30	.	.	TRBJ1-5	CAWSVASNQPQHF	TGTGCCTGGAGTGTAGCTAGCAATCAGCCCCAGCATTTT
TRBV7-7	medium-sized	.	TRBJ2-5	CASSWRTGARETQYF	TGTGCCAGCAGTTGGAGGACTGGGGCCCGAGAGACCCAGTACTTC
TRBV19	medium-sized	.	TRBJ2-7	CASSRVGSYEQYF	TGTGCCAGTAGCCGGGTTGGTTCCTACGAGCAGTACTTC
TRBV7-9	.	.	TRBJ1-5	CASSRLDSKNQPQHF	TGTGCCAGCAGCCGTTTGGACAGTAAAAATCAGCCCCAGCATTTT
TRBV5-6	once	.	TRBJ1-6	CASSANLIRSPLHF	TGTGCCAGCAGCGCCAATTTGATCAGGTCACCCCTCCACTTT
TRBV19	.	.	TRBJ1-2	CASSIEEFPYGYTF	TGTGCCAGTAGTATAGAGGAGTTCCCTTATGGCTACACCTTC
TRBV20-1	few	TRBD1	TRBJ1-2	CSASPPGQGIGYTF	TGCAGTGCTAGTCCCCCGGGACAGGGAATAGGCTACACCTTC
TRBV4-2	large	TRBD2	TRBJ2-5	CASSQTSGVQETQYF	TGTGCCAGCAGCCAGACTAGCGGGGTACAAGAGACCCAGTACTTC